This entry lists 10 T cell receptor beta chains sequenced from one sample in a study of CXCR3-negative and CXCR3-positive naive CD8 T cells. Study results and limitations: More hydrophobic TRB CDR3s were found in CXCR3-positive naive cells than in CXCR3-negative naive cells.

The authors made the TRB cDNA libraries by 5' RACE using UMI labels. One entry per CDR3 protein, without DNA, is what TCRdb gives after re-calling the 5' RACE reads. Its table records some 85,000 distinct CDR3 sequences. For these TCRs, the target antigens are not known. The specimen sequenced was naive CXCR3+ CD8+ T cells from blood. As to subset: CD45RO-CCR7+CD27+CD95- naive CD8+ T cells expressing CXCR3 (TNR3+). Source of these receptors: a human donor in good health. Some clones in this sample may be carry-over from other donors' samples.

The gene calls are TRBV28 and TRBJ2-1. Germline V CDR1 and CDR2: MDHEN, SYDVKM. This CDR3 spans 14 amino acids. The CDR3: CASSSIEYGNEQFF.

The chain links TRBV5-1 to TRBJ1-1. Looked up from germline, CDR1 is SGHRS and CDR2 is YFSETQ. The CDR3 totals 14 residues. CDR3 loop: CASSLVTPNTEAFF.

The CDR3 spells CASSLILRGVQHSSYNEQFF. This chain connects TRBV7-2 to TRBJ2-1. Germline CDR1 SGHTA, CDR2 FQGNSA. This CDR3 spans 20 amino acids.

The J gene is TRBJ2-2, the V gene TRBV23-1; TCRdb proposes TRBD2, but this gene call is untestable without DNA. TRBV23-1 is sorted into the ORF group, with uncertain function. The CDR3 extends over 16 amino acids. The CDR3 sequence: CASSPRTSGYTGELFF.

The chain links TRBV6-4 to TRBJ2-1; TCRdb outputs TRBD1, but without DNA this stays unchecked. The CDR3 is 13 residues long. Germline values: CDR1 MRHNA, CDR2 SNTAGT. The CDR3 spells CASSVGDKGEQFF.

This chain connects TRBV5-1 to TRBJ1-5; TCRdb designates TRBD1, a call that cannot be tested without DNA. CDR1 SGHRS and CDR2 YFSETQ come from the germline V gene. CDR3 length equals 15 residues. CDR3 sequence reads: CASSLDSGMNQPQHF.

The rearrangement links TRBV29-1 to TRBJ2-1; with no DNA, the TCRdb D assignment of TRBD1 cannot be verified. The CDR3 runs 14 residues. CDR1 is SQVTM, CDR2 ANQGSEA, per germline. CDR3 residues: CSVEDPGDYNEQFF.

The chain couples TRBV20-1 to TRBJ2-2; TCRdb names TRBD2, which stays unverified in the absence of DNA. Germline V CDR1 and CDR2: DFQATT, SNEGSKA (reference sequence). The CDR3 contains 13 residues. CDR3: CSALAGNTGELFF.

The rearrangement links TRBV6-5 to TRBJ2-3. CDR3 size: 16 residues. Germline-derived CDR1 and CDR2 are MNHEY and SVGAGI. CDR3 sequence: CASSYSLGRSTDTQYF.

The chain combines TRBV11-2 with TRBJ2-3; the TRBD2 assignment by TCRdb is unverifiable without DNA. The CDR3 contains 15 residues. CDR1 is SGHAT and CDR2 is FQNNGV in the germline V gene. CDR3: CASSLVSLAGDTQYF.